The clone carrying this T cell receptor beta chain was seen a single time. Antigen unknown. Primers: 60 Vbeta forward and 13 Jbeta reverse. Measured with immunoSEQ multiplex PCR; TCRdb has only the in-frame clones, and not every one. The table has 200,000 or so clones, about 80% seen once. This sample was taken from a study of cytomegalovirus exposure and HLA in healthy donors. Overall study results and limits: Immune exposure information available was restricted to CMV serostatus. Being productive about 87% or about 30% of the time was typical of most TCR beta V segments in an earlier analysis.

Looked up from germline, CDR1 is SGHRS and CDR2 is YFSETQ. The CDR3 totals 14 residues. V was pared by 0 bases and J by 4 bases, with 2 bases of the junction left unmatched. This receptor was taken from a girl aged 10-17 years in good health and CMV-seronegative. Material: PBMCs. J is TRBJ1-2 and V is TRBV5-1; 8 positions agree with TRBD1. The CDR3, as DNA: TGCGCCAGCAGCTTGGCCGGGACAGGCTATGGCTACACCTTC. The encoded protein is CASSLAGTGYGYTF.